This T cell receptor beta chain originates from a study of T cell responses to AZD1222 COVID-19 vaccine. V dropped 1 base and J dropped 4 bases, with 11 bases sitting between them. Germline CDR1 and CDR2: SGDLS and YYNGEE. This CDR3 is built from 14 residues. The method was immunoSEQ multiplex PCR; TCRdb's version includes in-frame clones alone and lacks a portion of them. Among approximately 180,000 clones listed, 88% were seen once. This clonotype was sampled from an adult in good health. The sequencing here drew on peripheral blood, taken on day 0 of AZD1222 vaccination. The rearrangement uses TRBV9 and TRBJ1-2; D perhaps matches TRBD1 (5 bases). This CDR3 is CASSVTQGSYGYTF. The DNA for the CDR3 is TGTGCCAGCAGCGTAACCCAGGGCTCCTATGGCTACACCTTC.